This T cell receptor beta chain appears in the sequencing data of a study of T cells in Graves' hyperthyroidism and ophthalmopathy. Template material for amplifying TCR beta CDR3 regions consisted of RNA transcripts. The TCR CDR3 was amplified in a first-round RT-PCR using the HTBI primer set. TCRdb recomputed calls from the multiplex PCR reads with MiXCR, one row per CDR3 protein. The table shows roughly 500,000 distinct CDR3 sequences, with around 15% occurring only once. Trimming shortened V by 3 bases and J by 6 bases, and 13 bases separated the two germline ends. Germline loops: CDR1 KGHSH, CDR2 LQKENI. The CDR3 spans 14 residues. Notes on the study in general: Onset of ophthalmopathy came a median approximately 6.8 months after the model predicted it. Blood also held most thyroid clonotypes expanded beyond 0.001.

This clonotype occurred a few times. The antigen is undetermined. The sequenced material came from blood. The chain carries TRBV18 and TRBJ2-3; unclear D gene. The origin of this receptor is a woman younger than 45 with Graves' ophthalmopathy. As DNA, the CDR3 is TGTGCCAGCTCACCCCCGACGCCGATGGATACGCAGTATTTT. Amino acid sequence: CASSPPTPMDTQYF.